The rows below give T cell receptor beta chains drawn from one sample of a study of T cell repertoires in cytomegalovirus infection. Their antigen targets remain unknown. TCRdb re-called the reads through MiXCR, storing one row per CDR3 protein. The sample comprises fewer than 1,000,000 distinct CDR3 sequences, around 29% of which are singletons, and over 13% rests with the top ten. The sequencing used cultured CD8+ T cells from PBMCs, collected from culture after CMV antigen stimulation. The receptors were sampled from a human donor in good health (CMV status not recorded). Some clones in this sample may be carry-over from other donors' samples. Each CDR3 is given with its conserved first and last residue. Each record gives: J gene, CDR3 length, clone size, V gene, CDR3 protein. The size entry is marked missing in some rows and otherwise reads once, few, many or a size class.

J gene: TRBJ2-3; CDR3 length: 15; clone size: NA; V gene: TRBV6-5; CDR3 protein: CASSHSSALTDTQYF
J gene: TRBJ1-1; CDR3 length: 14; clone size: NA; V gene: TRBV7-9; CDR3 protein: CASSSEQGNTEAFF
J gene: TRBJ1-5; CDR3 length: 13; clone size: NA; V gene: TRBV7-9; CDR3 protein: CASSSHGRQPQHF
J gene: TRBJ1-4; CDR3 length: 11; clone size: NA; V gene: TRBV19; CDR3 protein: CASSINEKLFF
J gene: TRBJ1-1; CDR3 length: 15; clone size: NA; V gene: TRBV11-1; CDR3 protein: CASSLAAGGITEAFF
J gene: TRBJ2-7; CDR3 length: 12; clone size: NA; V gene: TRBV5-5; CDR3 protein: CASSVDRNEQYF
J gene: TRBJ1-2; CDR3 length: 17; clone size: NA; V gene: TRBV20-1; CDR3 protein: CSARAQGPAPTNYGYTF
J gene: TRBJ2-2; CDR3 length: 13; clone size: NA; V gene: TRBV19; CDR3 protein: CASSISTAGELFF
J gene: TRBJ2-2; CDR3 length: 16; clone size: many; V gene: TRBV7-2; CDR3 protein: CASSLIPGGKTGELFF
J gene: TRBJ2-1; CDR3 length: 12; clone size: few; V gene: TRBV7-2; CDR3 protein: CASSYLGTEQFF
J gene: TRBJ1-5; CDR3 length: 12; clone size: few; V gene: TRBV6-2/TRBV6-3; CDR3 protein: CASSYLEQPQHF
J gene: TRBJ2-5; CDR3 length: 14; clone size: NA; V gene: TRBV7-9; CDR3 protein: CASAPGPGVETQYF